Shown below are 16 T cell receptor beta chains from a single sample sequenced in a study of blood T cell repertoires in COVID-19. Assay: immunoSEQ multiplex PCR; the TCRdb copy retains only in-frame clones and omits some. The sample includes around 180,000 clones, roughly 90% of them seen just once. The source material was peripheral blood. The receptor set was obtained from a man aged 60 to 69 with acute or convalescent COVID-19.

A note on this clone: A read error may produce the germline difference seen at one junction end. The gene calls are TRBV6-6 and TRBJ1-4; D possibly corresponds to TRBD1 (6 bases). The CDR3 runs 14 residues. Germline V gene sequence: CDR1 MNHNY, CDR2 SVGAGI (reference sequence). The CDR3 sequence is CASSRGGANEKLFF. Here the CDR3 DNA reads TGTGCCAGCAGCCGAGGGGGGGCTAACGAAAAACTGTTTTTT.

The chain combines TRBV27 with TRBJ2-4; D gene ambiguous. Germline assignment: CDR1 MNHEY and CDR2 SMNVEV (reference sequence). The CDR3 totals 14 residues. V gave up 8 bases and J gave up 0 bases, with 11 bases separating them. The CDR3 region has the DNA TGTGCCAGCTCCTCAGGTGTAGCCAAAAACATTCAGTACTTC. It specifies CASSSGVAKNIQYF.

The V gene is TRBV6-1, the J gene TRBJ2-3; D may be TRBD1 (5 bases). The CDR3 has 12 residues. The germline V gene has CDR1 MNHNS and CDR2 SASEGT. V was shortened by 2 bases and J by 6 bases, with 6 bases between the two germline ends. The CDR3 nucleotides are TGTGCCAGCAGTGAATCAGGGGATACGCAGTATTTT. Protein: CASSESGDTQYF.

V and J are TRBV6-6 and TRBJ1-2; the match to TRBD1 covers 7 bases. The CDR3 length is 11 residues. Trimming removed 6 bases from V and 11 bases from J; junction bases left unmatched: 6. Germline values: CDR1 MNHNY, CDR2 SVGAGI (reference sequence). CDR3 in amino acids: CASRSGQIYTF. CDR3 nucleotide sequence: TGTGCCAGCAGATCGGGACAGATATACACCTTC.

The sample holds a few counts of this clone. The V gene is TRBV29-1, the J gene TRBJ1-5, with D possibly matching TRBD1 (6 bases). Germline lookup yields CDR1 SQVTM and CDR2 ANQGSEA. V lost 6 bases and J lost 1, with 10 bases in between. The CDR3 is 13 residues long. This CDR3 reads CSVNQGSNQPQHF. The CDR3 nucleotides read TGCAGCGTAAACCAGGGGAGCAATCAGCCCCAGCATTTT. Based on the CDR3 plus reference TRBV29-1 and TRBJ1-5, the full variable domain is SAVISQKPSRDICQRGTSLTIQCQVDSQVTMMFWYRQQPGQSLTLIATANQGSEATYESGFVIDKFPISRPNLTFSTLTVSNMSPEDSSIYLCSVNQGSNQPQHFGDGTRLSIL.

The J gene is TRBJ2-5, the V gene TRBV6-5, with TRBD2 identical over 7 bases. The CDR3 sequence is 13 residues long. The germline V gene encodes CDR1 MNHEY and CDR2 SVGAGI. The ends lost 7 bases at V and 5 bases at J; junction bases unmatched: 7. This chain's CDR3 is CASTQAGRETQYF. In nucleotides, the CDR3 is TGTGCCAGCACCCAAGCGGGGCGGGAGACCCAGTACTTC.

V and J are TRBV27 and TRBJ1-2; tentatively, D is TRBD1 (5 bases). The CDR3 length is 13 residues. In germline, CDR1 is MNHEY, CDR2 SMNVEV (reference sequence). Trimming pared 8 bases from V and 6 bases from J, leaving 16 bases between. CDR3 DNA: TGTGCCAGCTCGCCGGCAGGGAGGAATGGCTACACCTTC. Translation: CASSPAGRNGYTF.

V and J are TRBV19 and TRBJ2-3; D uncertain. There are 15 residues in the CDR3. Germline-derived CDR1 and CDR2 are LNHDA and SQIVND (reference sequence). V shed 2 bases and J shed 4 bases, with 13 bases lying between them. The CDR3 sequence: CASSILGSPSDTQYF. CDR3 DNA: TGTGCCAGTAGTATACTCGGGTCTCCCTCAGATACGCAGTATTTT.

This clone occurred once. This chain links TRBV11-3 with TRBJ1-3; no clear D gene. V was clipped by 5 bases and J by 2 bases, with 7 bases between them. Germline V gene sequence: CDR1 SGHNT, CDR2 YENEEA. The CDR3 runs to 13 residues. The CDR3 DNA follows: TGTGCCAGCAGCCTCCTTACTGGAAACACCATATATTTT. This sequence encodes CASSLLTGNTIYF.

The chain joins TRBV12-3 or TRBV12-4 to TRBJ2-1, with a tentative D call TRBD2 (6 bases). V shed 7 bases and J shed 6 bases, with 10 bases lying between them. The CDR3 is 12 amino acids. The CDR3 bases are TGTGCCAGCAATCCCGGGGGCAATGAGCAGTTCTTC. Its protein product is CASNPGGNEQFF.

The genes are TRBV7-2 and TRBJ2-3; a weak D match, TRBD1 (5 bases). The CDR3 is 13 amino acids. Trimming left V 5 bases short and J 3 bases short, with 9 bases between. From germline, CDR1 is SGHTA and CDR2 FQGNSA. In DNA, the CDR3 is TGTGCCAGCAGCAACCAGGGTACAGATACGCAGTATTTT. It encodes CASSNQGTDTQYF.

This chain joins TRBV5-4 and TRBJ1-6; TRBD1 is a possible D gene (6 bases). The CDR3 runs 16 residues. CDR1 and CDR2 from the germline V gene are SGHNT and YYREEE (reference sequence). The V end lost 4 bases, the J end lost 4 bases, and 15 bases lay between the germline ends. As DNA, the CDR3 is TGTGCCAGCAGCCGGGGGGCCCAGGCTTATAATTCACCCCTCCACTTT. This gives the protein CASSRGAQAYNSPLHF.

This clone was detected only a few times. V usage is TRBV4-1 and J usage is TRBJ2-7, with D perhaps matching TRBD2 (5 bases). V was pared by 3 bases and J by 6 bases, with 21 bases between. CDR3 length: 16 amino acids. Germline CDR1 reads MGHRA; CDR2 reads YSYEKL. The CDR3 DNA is TGCGCCAGCAGCCATCTCGACCTGACTACTTTCAGCGAGCAGTACTTC. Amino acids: CASSHLDLTTFSEQYF.

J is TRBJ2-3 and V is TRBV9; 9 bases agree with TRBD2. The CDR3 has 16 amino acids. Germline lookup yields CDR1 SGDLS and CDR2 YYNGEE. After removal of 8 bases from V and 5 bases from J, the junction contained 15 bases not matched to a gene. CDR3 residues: CASAKNPGLAGDTQYF. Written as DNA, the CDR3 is TGTGCCAGTGCTAAAAATCCGGGACTAGCTGGAGATACGCAGTATTTT.

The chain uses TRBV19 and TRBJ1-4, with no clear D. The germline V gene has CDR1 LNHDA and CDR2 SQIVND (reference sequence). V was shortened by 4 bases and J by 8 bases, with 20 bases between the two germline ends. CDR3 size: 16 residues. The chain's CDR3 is CASSTGETRSAEKLFF. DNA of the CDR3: TGTGCCAGTAGTACTGGGGAGACCCGTTCGGCGGAAAAACTGTTTTTT.

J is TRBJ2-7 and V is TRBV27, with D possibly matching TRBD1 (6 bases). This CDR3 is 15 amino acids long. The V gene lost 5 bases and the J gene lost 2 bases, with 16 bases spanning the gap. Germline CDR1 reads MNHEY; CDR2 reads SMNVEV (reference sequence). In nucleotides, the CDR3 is TGTGCCAGCAGTCCGAGGGGGTACGAGGCCTACGAGCAGTACGTC. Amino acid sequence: CASSPRGYEAYEQYV.